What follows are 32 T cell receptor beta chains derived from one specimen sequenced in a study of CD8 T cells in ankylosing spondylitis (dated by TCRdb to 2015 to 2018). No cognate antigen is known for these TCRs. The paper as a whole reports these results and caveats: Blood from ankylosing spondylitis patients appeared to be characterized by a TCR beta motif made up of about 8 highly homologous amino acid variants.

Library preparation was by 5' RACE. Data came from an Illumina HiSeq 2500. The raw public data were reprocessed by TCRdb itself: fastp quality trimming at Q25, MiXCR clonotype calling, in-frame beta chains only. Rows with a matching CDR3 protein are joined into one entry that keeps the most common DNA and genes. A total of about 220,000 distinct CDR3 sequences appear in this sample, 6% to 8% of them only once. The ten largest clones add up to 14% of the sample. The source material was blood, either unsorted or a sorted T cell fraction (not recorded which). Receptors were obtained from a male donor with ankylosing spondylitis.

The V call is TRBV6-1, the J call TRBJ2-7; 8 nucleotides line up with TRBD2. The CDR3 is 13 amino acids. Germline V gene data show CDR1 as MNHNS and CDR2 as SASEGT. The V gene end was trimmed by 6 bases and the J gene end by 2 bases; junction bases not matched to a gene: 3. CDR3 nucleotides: TGTGCCAGCAGGAGCGGGAGAACCTACGAGCAGTACTTC. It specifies CASRSGRTYEQYF.

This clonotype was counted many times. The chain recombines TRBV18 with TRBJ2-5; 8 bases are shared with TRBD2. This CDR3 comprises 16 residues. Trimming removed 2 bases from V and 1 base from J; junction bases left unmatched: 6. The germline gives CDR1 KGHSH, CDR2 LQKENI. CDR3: CASSPGLAGSQETQYF. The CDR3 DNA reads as TGTGCCAGCTCACCAGGTTTAGCGGGGAGCCAAGAGACCCAGTACTTC. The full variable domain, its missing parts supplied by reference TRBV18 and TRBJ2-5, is NAGVMQNPRHLVRRRGQEARLRCSPMKGHSHVYWYRQLPEEGLKFMVYLQKENIIDESGMPKERFSAEFPKEGPSILRIQQVVRGDSAAYFCASSPGLAGSQETQYFGPGTRLLVL.

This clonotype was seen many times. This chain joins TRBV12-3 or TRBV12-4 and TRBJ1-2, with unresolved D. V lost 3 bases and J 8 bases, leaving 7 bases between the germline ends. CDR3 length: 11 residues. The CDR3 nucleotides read TGTGCCAGCAGTTTTGGGCCCGGCTACACCTTC. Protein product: CASSFGPGYTF.

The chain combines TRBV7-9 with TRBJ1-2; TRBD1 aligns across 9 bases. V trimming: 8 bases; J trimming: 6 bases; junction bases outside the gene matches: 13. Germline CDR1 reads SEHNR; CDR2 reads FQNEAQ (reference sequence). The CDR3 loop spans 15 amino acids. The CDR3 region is CASPGQGQGIHGYTF. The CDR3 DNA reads TGTGCCAGCCCCGGTCAAGGACAGGGGATCCATGGCTACACCTTC.

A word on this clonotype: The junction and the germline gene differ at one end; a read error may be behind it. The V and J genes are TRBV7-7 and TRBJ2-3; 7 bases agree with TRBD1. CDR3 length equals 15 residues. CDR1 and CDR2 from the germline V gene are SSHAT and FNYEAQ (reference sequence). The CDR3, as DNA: TGTGCTAGCAGCTTAGCTGACAGGGTCACAGATACGCAGTATTTT. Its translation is CASSLADRVTDTQYF.

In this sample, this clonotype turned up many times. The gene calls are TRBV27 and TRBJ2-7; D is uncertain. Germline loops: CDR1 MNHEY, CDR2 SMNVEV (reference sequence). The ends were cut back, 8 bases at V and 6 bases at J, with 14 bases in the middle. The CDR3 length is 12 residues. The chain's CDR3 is CASGIGLLEQYF. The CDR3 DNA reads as TGTGCCAGCGGTATAGGGTTGCTCGAGCAGTACTTC.

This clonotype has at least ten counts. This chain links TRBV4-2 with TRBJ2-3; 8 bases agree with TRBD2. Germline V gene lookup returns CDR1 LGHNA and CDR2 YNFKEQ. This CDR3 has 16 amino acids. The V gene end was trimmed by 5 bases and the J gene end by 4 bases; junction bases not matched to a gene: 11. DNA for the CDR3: TGTGCCAGCAGCGTCAGGGCTAGCGGGTTACCAGATACGCAGTATTTT. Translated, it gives CASSVRASGLPDTQYF.

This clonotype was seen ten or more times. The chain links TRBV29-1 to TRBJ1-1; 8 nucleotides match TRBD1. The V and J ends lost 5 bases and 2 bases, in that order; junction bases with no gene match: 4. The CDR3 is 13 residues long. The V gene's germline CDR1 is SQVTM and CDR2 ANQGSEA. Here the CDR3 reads CSVKTGANTEAFF. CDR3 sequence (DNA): TGCAGCGTTAAGACAGGGGCCAACACTGAAGCTTTCTTT.

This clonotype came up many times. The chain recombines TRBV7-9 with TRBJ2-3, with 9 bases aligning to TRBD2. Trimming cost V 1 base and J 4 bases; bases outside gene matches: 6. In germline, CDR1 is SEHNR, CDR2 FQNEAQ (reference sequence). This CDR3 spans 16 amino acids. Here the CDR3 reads CASSLERGARPDTQYF. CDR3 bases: TGTGCCAGCAGCTTAGAGCGGGGGGCCCGCCCAGATACGCAGTATTTT. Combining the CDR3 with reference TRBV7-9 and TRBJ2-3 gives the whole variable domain DTGVSQNPRHKITKRGQNVTFRCDPISEHNRLYWYRQTLGQGPEFLTYFQNEAQLEKSRLLSDRFSAERPKGSFSTLEIQRTEQGDSAMYLCASSLERGARPDTQYFGPGTRLTVL.

The DNA of the CDR3 is TGTGCCAGCAGCCCTCGAGCGGGAAGAGATACGCAGTATTTT. Its protein product is CASSPRAGRDTQYF. The chain recombines TRBV7-3 with TRBJ2-3; the match to TRBD2 covers 7 bases. V trimming: 5 bases; J trimming: 5 bases; junction bases outside the gene matches: 7. Germline loops: CDR1 SGHTA, CDR2 FQGTGA. CDR3 length: 14 residues.

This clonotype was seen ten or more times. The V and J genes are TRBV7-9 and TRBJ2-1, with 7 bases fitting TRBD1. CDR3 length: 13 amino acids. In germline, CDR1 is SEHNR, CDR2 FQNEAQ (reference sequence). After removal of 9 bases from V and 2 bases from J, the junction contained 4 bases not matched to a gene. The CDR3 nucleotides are TGTGCCAGTGCTGGGACAGCCTACAATGAGCAGTTCTTC. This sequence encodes CASAGTAYNEQFF.

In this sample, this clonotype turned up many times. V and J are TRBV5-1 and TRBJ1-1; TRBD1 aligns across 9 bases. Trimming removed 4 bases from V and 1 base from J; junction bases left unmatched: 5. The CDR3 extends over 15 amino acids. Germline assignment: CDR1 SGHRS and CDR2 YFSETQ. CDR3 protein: CASSGQGNGNTEAFF. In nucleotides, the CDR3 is TGCGCCAGCAGCGGACAGGGGAATGGGAACACTGAAGCTTTCTTT.

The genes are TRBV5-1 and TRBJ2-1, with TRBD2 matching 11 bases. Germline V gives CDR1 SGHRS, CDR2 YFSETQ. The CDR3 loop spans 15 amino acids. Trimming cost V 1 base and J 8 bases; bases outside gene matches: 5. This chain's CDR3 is CASSLRGLAGHEQFF. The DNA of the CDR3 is TGCGCCAGCAGCTTGAGAGGACTAGCGGGCCATGAGCAGTTCTTC.

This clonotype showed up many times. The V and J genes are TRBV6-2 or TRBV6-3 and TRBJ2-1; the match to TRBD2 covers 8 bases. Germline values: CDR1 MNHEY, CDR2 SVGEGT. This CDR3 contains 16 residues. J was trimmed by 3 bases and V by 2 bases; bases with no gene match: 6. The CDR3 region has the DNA TGTGCCAGCAGTTACCTGGGCGGGGGGTTCTACAATGAGCAGTTCTTC. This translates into CASSYLGGGFYNEQFF.

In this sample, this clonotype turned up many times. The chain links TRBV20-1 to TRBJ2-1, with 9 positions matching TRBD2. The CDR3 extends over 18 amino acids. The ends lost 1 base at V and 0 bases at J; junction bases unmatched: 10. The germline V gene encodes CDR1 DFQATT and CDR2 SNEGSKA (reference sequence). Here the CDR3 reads CSARGLILAGSSYNEQFF. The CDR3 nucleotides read TGCAGTGCTAGAGGGTTGATCCTAGCGGGGAGCTCCTACAATGAGCAGTTCTTC.

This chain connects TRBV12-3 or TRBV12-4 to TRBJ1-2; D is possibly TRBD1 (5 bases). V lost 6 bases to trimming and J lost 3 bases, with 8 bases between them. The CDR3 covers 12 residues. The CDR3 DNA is TGTGCCAGCAGACGGGACGACTATGGCTACACCTTC. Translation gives CASRRDDYGYTF.

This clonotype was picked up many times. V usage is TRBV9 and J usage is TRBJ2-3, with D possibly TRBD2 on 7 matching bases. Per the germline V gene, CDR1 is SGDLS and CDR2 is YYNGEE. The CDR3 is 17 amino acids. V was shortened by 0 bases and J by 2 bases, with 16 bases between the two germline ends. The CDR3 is CASSVVGAGAFTDTQYF. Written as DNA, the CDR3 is TGTGCCAGCAGCGTAGTAGGCGCGGGGGCATTCACAGATACGCAGTATTTT. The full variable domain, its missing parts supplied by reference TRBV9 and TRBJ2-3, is DSGVTQTPKHLITATGQRVTLRCSPRSGDLSVYWYQQSLDQGLQFLIQYYNGEERAKGNILERFSAQQFPDLHSELNLSSLELGDSALYFCASSVVGAGAFTDTQYFGPGTRLTVL.

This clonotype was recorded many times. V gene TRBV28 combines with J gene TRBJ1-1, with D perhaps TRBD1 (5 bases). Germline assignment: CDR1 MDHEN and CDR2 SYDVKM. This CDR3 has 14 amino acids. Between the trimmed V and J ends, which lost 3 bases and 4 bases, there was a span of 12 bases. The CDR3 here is CASSLRGISTEAFF. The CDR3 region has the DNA TGTGCCAGCAGTTTGAGGGGAATTTCCACTGAAGCTTTCTTT.

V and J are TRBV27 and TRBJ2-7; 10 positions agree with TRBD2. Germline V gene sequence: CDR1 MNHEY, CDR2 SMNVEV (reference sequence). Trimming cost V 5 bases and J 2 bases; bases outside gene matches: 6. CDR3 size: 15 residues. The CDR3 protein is CASSARLAGPYEQYF. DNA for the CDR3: TGTGCCAGCAGTGCCAGACTAGCGGGCCCCTACGAGCAGTACTTC.

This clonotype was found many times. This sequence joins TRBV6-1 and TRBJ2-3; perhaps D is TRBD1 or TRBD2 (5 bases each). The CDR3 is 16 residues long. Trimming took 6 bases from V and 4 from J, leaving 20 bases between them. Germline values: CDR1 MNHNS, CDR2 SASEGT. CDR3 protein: CASRKRKGVGADTQYF. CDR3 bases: TGTGCCAGCAGGAAACGTAAGGGAGTAGGGGCAGATACGCAGTATTTT.

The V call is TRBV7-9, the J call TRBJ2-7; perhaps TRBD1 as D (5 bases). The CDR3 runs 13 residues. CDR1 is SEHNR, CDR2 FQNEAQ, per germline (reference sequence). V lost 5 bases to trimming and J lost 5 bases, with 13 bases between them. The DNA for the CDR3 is TGTGCCAGCAGCCCCATTCAGGGCGACGAGCAGTACTTC. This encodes CASSPIQGDEQYF.

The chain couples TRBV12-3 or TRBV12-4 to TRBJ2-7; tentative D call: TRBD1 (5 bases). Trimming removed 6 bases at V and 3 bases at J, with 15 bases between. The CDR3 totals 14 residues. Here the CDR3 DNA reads TGTGCCAGCAGACTGACAGCTACTTACTACGAGCAGTACTTC. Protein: CASRLTATYYEQYF.

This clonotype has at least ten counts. The CDR3 nucleotides are TGTGCCAGCAGTTTAGGTAAAGGGGGCGCGGCTTTCTTT. This gives the protein CASSLGKGGAAFF. The chain employs TRBV12-3 or TRBV12-4 and TRBJ1-1, with 7 positions matching TRBD1. With V trimmed by 1 base and J by 11 bases, 7 bases remained unmatched. The CDR3 is 13 residues long.

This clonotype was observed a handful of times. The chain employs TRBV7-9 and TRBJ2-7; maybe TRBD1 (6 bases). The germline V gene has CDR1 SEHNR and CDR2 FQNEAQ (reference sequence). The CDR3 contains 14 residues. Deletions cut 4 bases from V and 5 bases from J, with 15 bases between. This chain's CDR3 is CASSSAQGTNEQYF. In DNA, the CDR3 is TGTGCCAGCAGCTCGGCCCAGGGGACCAACGAGCAGTACTTC.

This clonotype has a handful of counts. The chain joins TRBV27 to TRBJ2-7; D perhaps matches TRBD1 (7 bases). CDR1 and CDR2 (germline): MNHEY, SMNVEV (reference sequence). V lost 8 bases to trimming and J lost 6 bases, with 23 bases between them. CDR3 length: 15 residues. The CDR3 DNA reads TGTGCCAGCGGAAAGGGGGCCGGGAGCCTACCCGAGCAGTACTTC. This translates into CASGKGAGSLPEQYF.

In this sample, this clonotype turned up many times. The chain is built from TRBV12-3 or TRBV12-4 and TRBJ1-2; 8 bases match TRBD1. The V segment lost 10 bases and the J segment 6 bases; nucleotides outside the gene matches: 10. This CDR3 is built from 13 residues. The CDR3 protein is CAIRTGRLNGYTF. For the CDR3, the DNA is TGTGCCATCCGGACAGGGAGGCTGAATGGCTACACCTTC.

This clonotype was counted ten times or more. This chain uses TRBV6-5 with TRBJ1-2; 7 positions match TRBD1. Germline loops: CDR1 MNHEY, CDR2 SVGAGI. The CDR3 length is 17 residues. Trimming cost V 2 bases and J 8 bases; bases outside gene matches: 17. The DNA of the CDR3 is TGTGCCAGCAGTTACGTGGGGAGCAGGGGGGCAAAAGGAGGCTACACCTTC. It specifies CASSYVGSRGAKGGYTF.

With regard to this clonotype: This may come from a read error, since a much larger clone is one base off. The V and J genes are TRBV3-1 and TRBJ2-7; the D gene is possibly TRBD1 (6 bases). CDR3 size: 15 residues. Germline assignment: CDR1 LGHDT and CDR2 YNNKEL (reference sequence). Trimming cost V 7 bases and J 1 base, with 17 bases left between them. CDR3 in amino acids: CASTSRDTASYEQYF. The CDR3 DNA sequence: TGTGCCAGCACCTCCCGGGACACAGCTTCCTACGAGCAGTACTTC.

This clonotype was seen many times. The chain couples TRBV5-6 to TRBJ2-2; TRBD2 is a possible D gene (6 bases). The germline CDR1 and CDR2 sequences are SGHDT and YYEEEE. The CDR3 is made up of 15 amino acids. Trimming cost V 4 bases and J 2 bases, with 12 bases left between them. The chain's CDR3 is CASSLGAGNTGELFF. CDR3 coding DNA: TGTGCCAGCAGCCTCGGGGCGGGAAACACCGGGGAGCTGTTTTTT.

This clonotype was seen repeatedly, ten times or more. CDR3 bases: TGTGCCAGCAGCTGGACGGGACAGATGAATGAAAAACTGTTTTTT. Protein: CASSWTGQMNEKLFF. V is TRBV11-2 and J is TRBJ1-4; 7 bases align to TRBD1. The CDR3 is 15 residues long. Trimming took 4 bases from V and 5 from J; bases not matched to a gene: 7. Germline V gene sequence: CDR1 SGHAT, CDR2 FQNNGV.

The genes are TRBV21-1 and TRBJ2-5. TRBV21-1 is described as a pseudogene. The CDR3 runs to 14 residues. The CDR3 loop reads CASSKGTVRQTQYF. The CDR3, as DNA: TGTGCCAGCAGCAAAGGGACGGTTAGGCAGACCCAGTACTTC.

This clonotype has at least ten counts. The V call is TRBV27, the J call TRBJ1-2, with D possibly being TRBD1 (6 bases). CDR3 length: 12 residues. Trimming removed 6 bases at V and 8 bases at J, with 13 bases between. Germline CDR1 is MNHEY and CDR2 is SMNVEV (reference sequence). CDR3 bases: TGTGCCAGCAGGCAAGGGGGATACGGCTACACCTTC. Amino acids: CASRQGGYGYTF.